These 26 T cell receptor beta chains were all obtained from the same sample, sequenced in a study of human T cells and chemical hapten exposure. TCRdb called the RACE reads again in MiXCR, with one record for every CDR3 protein. The repertoire has a few hundred thousand distinct CDR3 sequences, 5.5% of them found once; the top ten carry under 9.5%. Time point meaning: pre-sensitization, week 0. Sample treatment: therapeutic diphenylcyclopropenone sensitization with weekly scalp DPC. The sequencing used whole blood, collected in connection with sensitization to the hapten diphenylcyclopropenone (DPC). The source is a woman aged 18-35 years with alopecia areata. Some clones in this sample may be carry-over from other donors' samples.

This clonotype was counted many times. The genes are TRBV13 and TRBJ1-5, with D perhaps TRBD1 (5 bases). The CDR3 contains 15 residues. V lost 0 bases and J lost 7, with 13 bases in between. Germline-derived CDR1 and CDR2 are PRHDT and FYEKMQ (reference sequence). CDR3 coding DNA: TGTGCCAGCAGCTTAGGCACGGGGGGAGGACAGCCCCAGCATTTT. Its translation is CASSLGTGGGQPQHF.

J is TRBJ2-1 and V is TRBV5-1; 7 nucleotides match TRBD2. This CDR3 contains 14 residues. Germline V gives CDR1 SGHRS, CDR2 YFSETQ. The junction had 9 bases not matched to a gene; V was cut back by 4 bases and J by 8 bases. CDR3 protein: CASSPGGGDDEQFF. The CDR3 nucleotides are TGCGCCAGCAGCCCCGGCGGGGGAGACGATGAGCAGTTCTTC.

This clonotype occurred many times. This sequence joins TRBV6-5 and TRBJ1-5, with D maybe TRBD1 (6 bases). CDR1 is MNHEY and CDR2 is SVGAGI in the germline V gene. Trimming left V 0 bases short and J 7 bases short, with 10 bases between. The CDR3 covers 14 residues. The CDR3 sequence: CASSYSRGTQPQHF. The CDR3 region has the DNA TGTGCCAGCAGTTACTCCAGGGGAACCCAGCCCCAGCATTTT.

The V call is TRBV10-3, the J call TRBJ2-1; D is tentatively TRBD1 or TRBD2 (5 bases each). CDR1 and CDR2 (germline): ENHRY, SYGVKD. The CDR3 is 13 amino acids. V gave up 11 bases and J gave up 2 bases, with 13 bases separating them. The CDR3, as DNA: TGTGCCTCCGGGTGGGGGACCTACAATGAGCAGTTCTTC. This codes for CASGWGTYNEQFF.

This clonotype was seen at least ten times. V gene TRBV12-3 or TRBV12-4 combines with J gene TRBJ1-2, with D hard to call. V lost 5 bases and J 6 bases, leaving 4 bases between the germline ends. The CDR3 totals 10 residues. The DNA for the CDR3 is TGTGCCAGCAGTCGTAATGGCTACACCTTC. It is translated as CASSRNGYTF.

The rearrangement uses TRBV18 and TRBJ1-1; D ambiguous. Looked up from germline, CDR1 is KGHSH and CDR2 is LQKENI. V lost 6 bases, J lost 3 bases, and 11 bases lay in between. CDR3 size: 13 residues. The DNA of the CDR3 is TGTGCCAGCTCCCAAACAGACGACACTGAAGCTTTCTTT. Its protein product is CASSQTDDTEAFF.

This clonotype was seen a handful of times. The chain joins TRBV2 to TRBJ2-1, with D perhaps given as TRBD1 or TRBD2 (5 bases each). V gave up 2 bases and J gave up 9 bases, with 11 bases separating them. The CDR3 is 13 amino acids. Germline-derived CDR1 and CDR2 are SNHLY and FYNNEI. The CDR3 is CASSELGESEQFF. In DNA form, the CDR3 reads TGTGCCAGCAGTGAATTAGGGGAGAGTGAGCAGTTCTTC.

This clonotype was recorded at least ten times. The chain recombines TRBV2 with TRBJ1-1; D remains ambiguous. From germline, CDR1 is SNHLY and CDR2 FYNNEI. The CDR3 is 14 residues long. The germline V and J ends were trimmed by 2 bases and 3 bases, with 10 bases remaining between them. The CDR3 protein is CASSEMRLDTEAFF. In DNA, the CDR3 is TGTGCCAGCAGTGAAATGCGGCTGGACACTGAAGCTTTCTTT. The whole variable domain, filled in from reference TRBV2 and TRBJ1-1, reads EPEVTQTPSHQVTQMGQEVILRCVPISNHLYFYWYRQILGQKVEFLVSFYNNEISEKSEIFDDQFSVERPDGSNFTLKIRSTKLEDSAMYFCASSEMRLDTEAFFGQGTRLTVV.

The table lists this clonotype with many counts. The chain recombines TRBV6-2 or TRBV6-3 with TRBJ1-6, with D perhaps TRBD1 (6 bases). The CDR3 consists of 14 residues. Trimming left V 1 base short and J 9 bases short, with 10 bases between. Germline V lookup: CDR1 MNHEY, CDR2 SVGEGT. CDR3 protein: CASSYYREGSPLHF. The CDR3 coding sequence is TGTGCCAGCAGTTACTACAGGGAAGGTTCACCCCTCCACTTT.

This clonotype was recorded many times. V usage is TRBV20-1 and J usage is TRBJ2-7; 8 bases are a match to TRBD2. Germline CDR1 reads DFQATT; CDR2 reads SNEGSKA (reference sequence). The CDR3 totals 12 residues. V trimming: 6 bases; J trimming: 4 bases; junction bases outside the gene matches: 5. For the CDR3, the DNA is TGCAGTGCCCCGGGACTAGAATACGAGCAGTACTTC. Residues: CSAPGLEYEQYF.

In its sample, this clonotype was seen a few times. V usage is TRBV16 and J usage is TRBJ2-1; TRBD1 matches at 7 bases. The CDR3 extends over 14 amino acids. After removal of 4 bases from V and 5 bases from J, the junction contained 5 bases not matched to a gene. Germline V gives CDR1 KGHSY, CDR2 FQNENV. CDR3 in amino acids: CASSPGQANNEQFF. CDR3 coding DNA: TGTGCCAGCAGCCCTGGACAGGCTAACAATGAGCAGTTCTTC.

The chain employs TRBV12-3 or TRBV12-4 and TRBJ2-7; D remains ambiguous. This CDR3 is built from 12 residues. V lost 6 bases and J 1 base, leaving 7 bases between the germline ends. For the CDR3, the DNA is TGTGCCAGCAGGAGAGAATCCTACGAGCAGTACTTC. Translating it yields CASRRESYEQYF.

This clonotype was detected only a few times. The CDR3 coding sequence is TGTGCCACCAGTGAGGGGTTCGGGACAGATACGCAGTATTTT. Residues: CATSEGFGTDTQYF. The gene calls are TRBV24-1 and TRBJ2-3; D is undetermined. The V and J ends lost 4 bases and 3 bases respectively, with 10 bases between them. In germline, CDR1 is KGHDR, CDR2 SFDVKD. This CDR3 comprises 14 residues.

This clonotype showed up many times. The genes are TRBV20-1 and TRBJ2-7, with 11 bases fitting TRBD2. This CDR3 contains 13 residues. CDR1 and CDR2 from the germline V gene are DFQATT and SNEGSKA (reference sequence). Trimming at V came to 4 bases and at J to 5 bases, leaving 4 bases not matched to a gene. The CDR3 sequence: CSAISGGADEQYF. The CDR3 DNA is TGCAGTGCTATTAGCGGGGGGGCCGACGAGCAGTACTTC.

Concerning this clonotype: This may stem from a read error, because a much larger clone lies one nucleotide away. In nucleotides, the CDR3 is TGTGCCAGCAGCTTAACTAGCGGGGGGCCCTACGAGCAGTACTTC. The encoded protein is CASSLTSGGPYEQYF. The chain uses TRBV11-3 and TRBJ2-7; TRBD2 matches 12 bases. Germline V gene lookup returns CDR1 SGHNT and CDR2 YENEEA. V lost 2 bases, J lost 2 bases, and 1 base stayed unmatched. This CDR3 contains 15 residues.

This clonotype was picked up many times. This chain connects TRBV6-5 to TRBJ2-1; the D gene is possibly TRBD1 (6 bases). V lost 2 bases to trimming and J lost 8 bases, with 19 bases between them. This CDR3 has 16 residues. Germline values: CDR1 MNHEY, CDR2 SVGAGI. This CDR3 is CASSYPQRGKGYEQFF. CDR3 bases: TGTGCCAGCAGTTACCCCCAAAGGGGGAAGGGGTATGAGCAGTTCTTC.

Only a few counts were recorded for this clonotype. The rearrangement links TRBV12-3 or TRBV12-4 to TRBJ1-6, with a possible D match to TRBD1 (5 bases). CDR3 length: 14 residues. V was trimmed by 6 bases and J by 9 bases, leaving 15 bases between them. CDR3: CASSAGGVGSPLHF. For the CDR3, the DNA is TGTGCCAGCAGCGCAGGAGGGGTTGGTTCACCCCTCCACTTT.

This clonotype showed up just a few times. This chain's CDR3 is CASTRGEANEKLFF. CDR3 bases: TGCGCCAGCACCCGGGGGGAGGCTAATGAAAAACTGTTTTTT. The V and J genes are TRBV5-1 and TRBJ1-4; D possibly corresponds to TRBD1 (5 bases). Germline CDR1 reads SGHRS; CDR2 reads YFSETQ. The V and J ends lost 6 bases and 3 bases respectively, with 12 bases between them. This CDR3 has 14 residues.

This clonotype was seen a handful of times. This sequence joins TRBV9 and TRBJ2-3, with 15 nucleotides matching TRBD2. Germline V gene lookup returns CDR1 SGDLS and CDR2 YYNGEE. The CDR3 extends over 18 amino acids. Trimming cost V 3 bases and J 0 bases; bases outside gene matches: 5. Written as DNA, the CDR3 is TGTGCCAGCAGCGCGGGACTAGCGGGGGGCTGGAGCACAGATACGCAGTATTTT. Residues: CASSAGLAGGWSTDTQYF.

This clonotype appeared many times. The rearrangement links TRBV6-5 to TRBJ1-5; D possibly corresponds to TRBD1 (5 bases). The length of the CDR3 is 16 residues. The ends were cut back, 1 base at V and 2 bases at J, with 12 bases in the middle. Germline CDR1 is MNHEY and CDR2 is SVGAGI. CDR3 sequence reads: CASSYYSTGGNQPQHF. CDR3 DNA: TGTGCCAGCAGTTACTACTCGACGGGGGGCAATCAGCCCCAGCATTTT.

The rearrangement uses TRBV24-1 and TRBJ2-1; 7 bases match TRBD2. Germline loops: CDR1 KGHDR, CDR2 SFDVKD. CDR3 length: 14 amino acids. Unmatched junction bases numbered 3, after V lost 7 bases and J lost 1 base. CDR3 residues: CATSNSGSYNEQFF. In DNA form, the CDR3 reads TGTGCCACCAGCAATAGCGGGTCCTACAATGAGCAGTTCTTC.

Of note for this clonotype: One end of the junction varies from germline; a read error may be responsible. The chain combines TRBV4-1 with TRBJ1-1, with D unclear. The germline V gene encodes CDR1 MGHRA and CDR2 YSYEKL. The CDR3 is 14 residues long. The CDR3 region is CASRQDRGSTEAFF. As DNA, the CDR3 is TGCGCCAGCAGGCAAGACCGGGGTAGCACTGAAGCTTTCTTT.

This clonotype was observed many times. The V and J genes are TRBV20-1 and TRBJ1-5; the match to TRBD1 covers 8 bases. The germline V gene encodes CDR1 DFQATT and CDR2 SNEGSKA (reference sequence). The CDR3 runs 14 residues. V was pared by 6 bases and J by 5 bases, with 9 bases of the junction left unmatched. The CDR3: CSATSGGRDQPQHF. CDR3 in DNA: TGCAGTGCCACTTCAGGGGGCCGGGATCAGCCCCAGCATTTT.

This clonotype showed up many times. The chain carries TRBV5-7 and TRBJ2-1; D is ambiguous. TRBV5-7 is treated as an ORF (open reading frame) with a function not yet certain. The CDR3 runs 15 residues. V lost 1 base and J 0 bases, leaving 8 bases between the germline ends. The CDR3 reads CASSLRPSSYNEQFF. As DNA, the CDR3 is TGTGCCAGCAGCTTGAGGCCGAGCTCCTACAATGAGCAGTTCTTC.

This clonotype was recorded a few times. The V and J genes are TRBV5-1 and TRBJ2-3; D may be TRBD1 (6 bases). This CDR3 has 15 residues. V was shortened by 4 bases and J by 0 bases, with 12 bases between the two germline ends. Germline-derived CDR1 and CDR2 are SGHRS and YFSETQ. The CDR3 protein is CASSTSGASTDTQYF. The CDR3 bases are TGCGCCAGCAGCACGTCAGGGGCCAGCACAGATACGCAGTATTTT.

The CDR3, as DNA: TGCAGTGCTAGAGATCAAGGACAGGGAATTTACGAGCAGTACTTC. Residues: CSARDQGQGIYEQYF. The rearrangement uses TRBV20-1 and TRBJ2-7; 8 bases map to TRBD1. Trimming took 0 bases from V and 4 from J; bases not matched to a gene: 8. The CDR3 length is 15 residues. The V gene's germline CDR1 is DFQATT and CDR2 SNEGSKA (reference sequence).